The clone carrying this T cell receptor (beta chain) has at least ten counts. These data are taken from a study of T-cell memory formation after mild COVID-19. The CDR3 is 14 amino acids. V was cut by 7 bases and J by 0 bases, with 12 bases left in between. Germline V gives CDR1 SNHLY, CDR2 FYNNEI. TCRdb passed the 5' RACE reads through MiXCR, listing each CDR3 protein once. The sample contains 150,000 to 200,000 distinct CDR3 sequences, about 18% of which appear only once. The receptor's source is a man aged 18 to 30 who had mild COVID-19 (a few samples of this study predate the infection). Cell type and time point are not known. The sample comprised PBMCs or a T cell subset sorted from them (not recorded which). The chain links TRBV2 to TRBJ1-1, with D possibly TRBD1 on 5 matching bases. CDR3 in amino acids: CASKIDRLNTEAFF. The DNA for the CDR3 is TGTGCCAGCAAAATCGACAGATTGAACACTGAAGCTTTCTTT. Together with reference TRBV2 and TRBJ1-1, the CDR3 gives the full variable domain: EPEVTQTPSHQVTQMGQEVILRCVPISNHLYFYWYRQILGQKVEFLVSFYNNEISEKSEIFDDQFSVERPDGSNFTLKIRSTKLEDSAMYFCASKIDRLNTEAFFGQGTRLTVV.